The rows below give T cell receptor beta chains drawn from one sample of a study of radiation and T cells in renal cell carcinoma. Libraries were prepared by immunoSEQ multiplex PCR; TCRdb keeps only in-frame clonotypes and omits some of them. The sample holds more than 150,000 clones, about 91% seen once. The sequences come from blood, collected from a patient whose treatment included radiotherapy and nephrectomy. The receptors were gathered from a woman between 50 and 59 years old with renal cell carcinoma. Each CDR3 is given with its conserved first and last residue. The D gene is left open where the match is weak. Size values are once, few and many counts, or a class for expanded clones, and some rows have none.

V gene	D gene	J gene	clone size	CDR3 DNA	CDR3 protein
TRBV7-9	-	TRBJ2-7	-	TGTGCCAGCAGCTTATCAGGCTACGAGCAGTACTTC	CASSLSGYEQYF
TRBV5-8	-	TRBJ2-5	-	TGTGCCAGCAGCTACCGTGCAGGGTACCGAGAGACCCAGTACTTC	CASSYRAGYRETQYF
TRBV19	-	TRBJ2-7	-	TGTGCCAGTAGTAACAAGTGGAGCTCCTACGAGCAGTACTTC	CASSNKWSSYEQYF
TRBV10-3	-	TRBJ1-1	few	TGTGCCAGCAAAGACCACCGAGAGACCTACACTGAAGCTTTCTTT	CASKDHRETYTEAFF
TRBV18	-	TRBJ2-6	-	TGTGCCAGCTCACCCCCACGGACAGTCCGCTCTGGGGCCAACGTCCTGACTTTC	CASSPPRTVRSGANVLTF
TRBV19	-	TRBJ2-5	-	TGTGCCAGTAGTATAAATCTTCGGGAGACCCAGTACTTC	CASSINLRETQYF
TRBV21-1	-	TRBJ1-5	-	TGTGCCAGCAGCAGATTACCGGGACGGAAAAATCAGCCCCAGCATTTT	CASSRLPGRKNQPQHF
TRBV7-2	TRBD2	TRBJ2-2	-	TGTGCCAGCAGCTGGAACGGACTAGAAAGTATAACCGGGGAGCTGTTTTTT	CASSWNGLESITGELFF
TRBV6-5	-	TRBJ1-1	-	TGTGCCAGCAACTCGGGCTTCCCAGGCACTGAAGCTTTCTTT	CASNSGFPGTEAFF
TRBV9	-	TRBJ2-7	-	TGTGCCAGCAGCGACCCAGACAGATCCTACGAGCAGTACTTC	CASSDPDRSYEQYF
TRBV11-2	TRBD1	TRBJ1-6	few	TGTGCCAGCAGCGTAACAGGGGGGGGCAATTCACCCCTCCACTTT	CASSVTGGGNSPLHF
TRBV29-1	-	TRBJ2-5	-	TGCAGCGTTGCTTCGCCCCAAGAGACCCAGTACTTC	CSVASPQETQYF
TRBV11-2	TRBD2	TRBJ2-3	-	TGTGCCAGCAGCTTATCGGCTAGCGGGGATTTTGATACGCAGTATTTT	CASSLSASGDFDTQYF
TRBV7-3	TRBD1	TRBJ1-5	-	TGTGCCAGCAGCCTTGACAGGGACCAGCCCCAGCATTTT	CASSLDRDQPQHF
TRBV19	-	TRBJ1-6	-	TGTGCCAGTTCCGCAGGCGTTAATTCACCCCTCCACTTT	CASSAGVNSPLHF
TRBV6-5	TRBD1	TRBJ1-6	-	TGTGCCAGCAGTTACGGGACAGGGAACTCACCCCTCCACTTT	CASSYGTGNSPLHF
TRBV29-1	-	TRBJ1-1	-	TGCAGCGTTTTGTCCTATATGAACACTGAAGCTTTCTTT	CSVLSYMNTEAFF
TRBV2	TRBD1	TRBJ1-6	few	TGTGCCAGCAGGGGGGACAGGGAAAAACCCCTCCACTTT	CASRGDREKPLHF
TRBV5-1	TRBD1	TRBJ2-7	-	TGCGCCAGCAGCTTCCCGGGACAGTCCAACGAGCAGTACTTC	CASSFPGQSNEQYF
TRBV6-6	-	TRBJ1-5	-	TGTGCCAGCAGCCTCGGGACGGCCGATCAGCCCCAGCATTTT	CASSLGTADQPQHF
TRBV21-1	-	TRBJ2-6	-	TGTGCCAGCAGCTCCCAAGACGCAGGGGTCTTCTCTGGGGCCAACGTCCTGACTTTC	CASSSQDAGVFSGANVLTF
TRBV7-2	-	TRBJ1-2	-	TGTGCCAGCAGCTTAGGGTCGGGTGTAAACTATGGCTACACCTTC	CASSLGSGVNYGYTF
TRBV7-8	TRBD1	TRBJ2-6	once	TGTGCCAGCAGCACCCAACTGGACAGGGGCAACGTCCTGACTTTC	CASSTQLDRGNVLTF
TRBV5-1	TRBD2	TRBJ2-2	few	TGCGCCAGCAGCCCGACTAGCGGAAACACCGGGGAGCTGTTTTTT	CASSPTSGNTGELFF
TRBV6-5	-	TRBJ2-7	-	TGTGCCAGCAGCCCAAAGAACAGTGCCTACGAGCAGTACTTC	CASSPKNSAYEQYF
TRBV19	TRBD2	TRBJ2-7	-	TGTGCCAGTAGTAAACGGACTAGCGTGGTGACCTACGAGCAGTACTTC	CASSKRTSVVTYEQYF
TRBV18	-	TRBJ2-7	-	TGTGCCAGCTCCATTGGCCCGCCGACGGGGTCCTGGGGGGAGCAGTACTTC	CASSIGPPTGSWGEQYF
TRBV7-9	TRBD1	TRBJ1-4	-	TGTGCCAGCAGCCCCCGATTGGGGACAGGGGCTAATGAAAAACTGTTTTTT	CASSPRLGTGANEKLFF
TRBV6-1	-	TRBJ2-7	-	TGTGCCAGCAGTCAACTCCGGGACATCTCCTACGAGCAGTACTTC	CASSQLRDISYEQYF
TRBV7-2	TRBD1	TRBJ2-2	-	TGTGCCAGCAGCCCTAGGACAGGGGAGACCGGGGAGCTGTTTTTT	CASSPRTGETGELFF
TRBV14	-	TRBJ1-5	few	TGTGCCAGCAGCCAAGAGCTTGGACAGCCCCAGCATTTT	CASSQELGQPQHF
TRBV19	-	TRBJ2-3	-	TGTGCCAGTACAAACGGAGAGACAGGTTCTACAGATACGCAGTATTTT	CASTNGETGSTDTQYF
TRBV7-8	-	TRBJ2-6	-	TGTGCCAGCAGCTTATGGGGCTCTGGGGCCAACGTCCTGACTTTC	CASSLWGSGANVLTF
TRBV6-1	-	TRBJ1-5	-	TGTGCCAGCAGCCTGGGACAATCCAATCAGCCCCAGCATTTT	CASSLGQSNQPQHF
TRBV5-1	TRBD2	TRBJ2-2	-	TGCGCCAGCAGCTTGGGGACTAGCGGGGCGAACACCGGGGAGCTGTTTTTT	CASSLGTSGANTGELFF
TRBV15	-	TRBJ2-5	-	TGTGCCACCAGCAGAGGTGCAGGGGCCCAAGAGACCCAGTACTTC	CATSRGAGAQETQYF
TRBV19	TRBD1	TRBJ2-5	-	TGTGCCAGTAGTATCGCTCGGGGCCAGGGGGCCCAGTACTTC	CASSIARGQGAQYF
TRBV19	TRBD1	TRBJ1-2	-	TGTGCCAGTAGTGCATCCGGGACAGGGGGCGTCTATGGCTACACCTTC	CASSASGTGGVYGYTF
TRBV9	TRBD1	TRBJ1-5	-	TGTGCCAGCAGCGTAGATCCAGGGGGACATCAGCCCCAGCATTTT	CASSVDPGGHQPQHF
TRBV10-3	-	TRBJ1-1	-	TGTGCCATCAGGGATCTTAGTGGGACCGAGGGGCTGAACACTGAAGCTTTCTTT	CAIRDLSGTEGLNTEAFF
TRBV7-2	-	TRBJ1-3	once	TGTGCCAGCAGCTTAGCCCTCGGAGGGGGTGGAAACACCATATATTTT	CASSLALGGGGNTIYF
TRBV6-1	-	TRBJ1-5	-	TGTGCCAGCAGTGTCAGGGACGGTCAGCCCCAGCATTTT	CASSVRDGQPQHF
TRBV6-6	-	TRBJ1-2	-	TGTGCCAGCAGTCCGGATGGGTATGGCTACACCTTC	CASSPDGYGYTF
TRBV2	-	TRBJ1-2	-	TGTGCCAGCAGTGATGAGCGGGGTCTCTATGGCTACACCTTC	CASSDERGLYGYTF
TRBV5-6	-	TRBJ1-1	-	TGTGCCAGCAGCTTGGGTAGTCCGGACACTGAAGCTTTCTTT	CASSLGSPDTEAFF
TRBV6-1	-	TRBJ2-2	-	TGTGCCAGCAGGGTGGCCAGGGGAAACACCGGGGAGCTGTTTTTT	CASRVARGNTGELFF
TRBV19	-	TRBJ1-2	-	TGTGCCAGTAGTACCGGGCCGGCCGCCTATGGCTACACCTTC	CASSTGPAAYGYTF
TRBV9	-	TRBJ1-1	-	TGTGCCAGCAGCGTAACAAGCGGGGGTACTGAAGCTTTCTTT	CASSVTSGGTEAFF
TRBV6-5	-	TRBJ2-5	-	TGTGCCAGCAGTCCACAGCGGCTCCCTCAAGAGACCCAGTACTTC	CASSPQRLPQETQYF
TRBV7-8	TRBD1	TRBJ1-5	-	TGTGCCAGCAGCTTAGAGACAGGGATGGGCAATCAGCCCCAGCATTTT	CASSLETGMGNQPQHF
TRBV10-3	-	TRBJ1-2	-	TGTGCCAGCAGTTACTCAAGGGGGACCTATGGCTACACCTTC	CASSYSRGTYGYTF
TRBV5-6	TRBD1	TRBJ1-3	-	TGTGCCAGCAGCAGGGACAGAACTGGAAACACCATATATTTT	CASSRDRTGNTIYF
TRBV5-4	-	TRBJ1-1	-	TGTGCCAGCAGCCAGCGGAGGAAGGACCGAGATCTTAACACTGAAGCTTTCTTT	CASSQRRKDRDLNTEAFF
TRBV7-9	TRBD1	TRBJ1-2	-	TGTGCCAGCAGCCCCGGGACAGGGAATCCCCTACTCGGTGGCTACACCTTC	CASSPGTGNPLLGGYTF
TRBV6-1	-	TRBJ1-1	-	TGTGCCAGCAGTCAGGGTACTGAAGCTTTCTTT	CASSQGTEAFF
TRBV4-2	-	TRBJ2-1	-	TGTGCCAGCAGCCATGCCCTTACTACCGGGACTCCCGAGCTTCAGTTCTTC	CASSHALTTGTPELQFF
TRBV16	-	TRBJ2-2	-	TGTGCCAGCAGCCACGATAACAGCTTTAACACCGGGGAGCTGTTTTTT	CASSHDNSFNTGELFF